Following are 28 T cell receptor beta chains from one sample sequenced in a study of CD8+ T cells in alopecia areata. As the sequencing template, cDNA was produced by extracting RNA and reverse transcribing it. TCRdb's table, derived via immunoSEQ multiplex PCR, lists solely in-frame clones and lacks some. The table lists about 110,000 clones, 80% to 85% of them singletons, with 20% to 25% in the top ten. Regarding treatment: oral pan-JAK inhibitor, 5-10 mg twice daily. The sequencing here drew on CD8+ T cells sorted from blood, taken at week 24, from a patient treated with tofacitinib. These receptors all come from a human donor with alopecia areata.

This chain links TRBV7-9 with TRBJ1-1; 10 bases align to TRBD1. Germline V gene sequence: CDR1 SEHNR, CDR2 FQNEAQ (reference sequence). The ends lost 10 bases at V and 5 bases at J; junction bases unmatched: 10. The CDR3 runs 14 residues. The CDR3 is CATRRQGAFTEAFF. CDR3 coding DNA: TGTGCCACGCGACGACAGGGGGCCTTTACTGAAGCTTTCTTT. The full variable domain, completed using reference TRBV7-9 and TRBJ1-1, is DTGVSQNPRHKITKRGQNVTFRCDPISEHNRLYWYRQTLGQGPEFLTYFQNEAQLEKSRLLSDRFSAERPKGSFSTLEIQRTEQGDSAMYLCATRRQGAFTEAFFGQGTRLTVV.

The V call is TRBV7-9, the J call TRBJ2-5; D is ambiguous. V dropped 7 bases and J dropped 7 bases, with 13 bases sitting between them. CDR1 SEHNR and CDR2 FQNEAQ come from the germline V gene (reference sequence). The CDR3 has 12 residues. The DNA for the CDR3 is TGTGCCAGCACCGACACCACGGCGACCCAGTACTTC. As protein: CASTDTTATQYF.

The chain links TRBV27 to TRBJ2-7; D not resolved. Trimming pared 0 bases from V and 2 bases from J, leaving 8 bases between. CDR1 and CDR2 (germline): MNHEY, SMNVEV (reference sequence). CDR3 length: 14 amino acids. The CDR3: CASSLSDGAYEQYF. CDR3 DNA sequence: TGTGCCAGCAGTTTATCCGACGGTGCCTACGAGCAGTACTTC.

The CDR3 DNA is TGTGCCAGCAGCCAAGACCCCGCCAGAGGGGCTGGAAACACCATATATTTT. Its protein is CASSQDPARGAGNTIYF. The chain is built from TRBV4-2 and TRBJ1-3; weak D call: TRBD1 (5 bases). Germline V CDR1 and CDR2: LGHNA, YNFKEQ. V shed 0 bases and J shed 2 bases, with 14 bases lying between them. The CDR3 has 17 amino acids.

On this clone: The germline gene is not matched at one end of the junction; a read error may be the cause. The sample has other DNA sequences that encode this CDR3 too. V and J are TRBV7-9 and TRBJ2-5, with 11 positions matching TRBD2. CDR1 is SEHNR, CDR2 FQNEAQ, per germline (reference sequence). This CDR3 has 14 residues. In DNA form, the CDR3 reads TGTGCCAGCAGCCTAGCGGGGGGCCAAGAGACCCAGTACTTC. Translating it yields CASSLAGGQETQYF. Full variable domain (outside the CDR3, taken from reference TRBV7-9 and TRBJ2-5): DTGVSQNPRHKITKRGQNVTFRCDPISEHNRLYWYRQTLGQGPEFLTYFQNEAQLEKSRLLSDRFSAERPKGSFSTLEIQRTEQGDSAMYLCASSLAGGQETQYFGPGTRLLVL.

This chain connects TRBV7-9 to TRBJ2-7; 10 bases match TRBD1. This CDR3 has 15 amino acids. The germline V gene encodes CDR1 SEHNR and CDR2 FQNEAQ (reference sequence). Trimming at V came to 5 bases and at J to 2 bases, leaving 6 bases not matched to a gene. CDR3: CASSPSGTGAYEQYF. CDR3 bases: TGTGCCAGCAGCCCCTCCGGGACAGGGGCCTACGAGCAGTACTTC.

This clone came up once. The chain carries TRBV6-1 and TRBJ2-7; 8 nucleotides line up with TRBD1. The CDR3 is 15 amino acids. Germline CDR1 and CDR2: MNHNS and SASEGT. The ends lost 6 bases at V and 3 bases at J; junction bases unmatched: 10. The CDR3 bases are TGTGCCAGCAGCTCCGGGACAGGTCCTTTCTACGAGCAGTACTTC. This gives the protein CASSSGTGPFYEQYF.

This sequence joins TRBV7-2 and TRBJ2-2; D might be TRBD1 or TRBD2, each matching 5 bases. Trimming left V 1 base short and J 10 bases short, with 16 bases between. This CDR3 comprises 15 residues. Looked up from germline, CDR1 is SGHTA and CDR2 is FQGNSA. CDR3 nucleotides: TGTGCCAGCAGCTTAGTCCCGGGACGCCCACCGGAGCTGTTTTTT. This gives the protein CASSLVPGRPPELFF.

V gene TRBV2 combines with J gene TRBJ2-7, with D perhaps TRBD1 (5 bases). Trimming stripped 7 bases from V and 0 bases from J, with 16 bases between. CDR1 is SNHLY, CDR2 FYNNEI, per germline. The CDR3 extends over 15 amino acids. The CDR3 protein is CASTRQQESSYEQYF. The CDR3, as DNA: TGTGCCAGCACCAGACAACAGGAGAGCTCCTACGAGCAGTACTTC.

This CDR3 reads CASSLGTGVNTEAFF. Here the CDR3 DNA reads TGTGCCAGCAGTTTAGGGACAGGGGTGAACACTGAAGCTTTCTTT. The chain has TRBV27 and TRBJ1-1; TRBD1 matches at 10 bases. Trimming at V came to 2 bases and at J to 0 bases, leaving 0 bases not matched to a gene. This CDR3 has 15 residues. The germline V gene encodes CDR1 MNHEY and CDR2 SMNVEV (reference sequence).

Here the CDR3 reads CASSQDRGNIQYF. CDR3 DNA sequence: TGTGCCAGTAGTCAAGACAGGGGGAACATTCAGTACTTC. The V gene is TRBV19, the J gene TRBJ2-4; TRBD1 matches at 9 bases. J was trimmed by 7 bases and V by 5 bases; bases with no gene match: 3. This CDR3 region has 13 residues. Germline values: CDR1 LNHDA, CDR2 SQIVND (reference sequence).

This rearrangement joins TRBV4-1 to TRBJ2-3; D unresolved. The CDR3 sequence is 11 residues long. V was clipped by 0 bases and J by 5 bases, with 0 bases between them. The germline V gene has CDR1 MGHRA and CDR2 YSYEKL. In nucleotides, the CDR3 is TGCGCCAGCAGCCAAGAAGATACGCAGTATTTT. Its translation is CASSQEDTQYF.

The rearrangement links TRBV5-6 to TRBJ1-4, with TRBD1 matching over 9 bases. This CDR3 has 15 amino acids. The trim removed 0 bases at V and 5 bases at J, leaving 2 bases unmatched. The germline gives CDR1 SGHDT, CDR2 YYEEEE. CDR3 sequence (DNA): TGTGCCAGCAGCTTGGGGGACAGGGCGAATGAAAAACTGTTTTTT. Its translation: CASSLGDRANEKLFF.

The sample holds a few counts of this clone. The CDR3, as DNA: TGTGCCAGCAGCCAAGAGTCAACGGCAGCTAACTATGGCTACACCTTC. Translating it yields CASSQESTAANYGYTF. The rearrangement uses TRBV4-2 and TRBJ1-2; no reliable D call. This CDR3 has 16 amino acids. The germline V and J ends were trimmed by 0 bases and 0 bases, with 11 bases remaining between them. Germline V gives CDR1 LGHNA, CDR2 YNFKEQ.

The chain uses TRBV29-1 and TRBJ1-1, with D possibly matching TRBD1 (6 bases). CDR1 and CDR2 from the germline V gene are SQVTM and ANQGSEA. The V and J ends lost 7 bases and 0 bases respectively, with 12 bases between them. CDR3 length: 13 amino acids. CDR3 coding DNA: TGCAGCGCGGGGGCAGGGGTGAACACTGAAGCTTTCTTT. Translated, it gives CSAGAGVNTEAFF.

There are a few counts of this clone. The sample has other DNA sequences that encode this CDR3 too. The chain uses TRBV4-1 and TRBJ2-7; D remains ambiguous. V lost 1 base to trimming and J lost 1 base, with 5 bases between them. There are 13 residues in the CDR3. The germline V gene encodes CDR1 MGHRA and CDR2 YSYEKL. The CDR3 spells CASSQGLSYEQYF. The DNA for the CDR3 is TGCGCCAGCAGCCAAGGCCTTTCCTACGAGCAGTACTTC.

The V and J genes are TRBV23-1 and TRBJ1-4; tentative D call: TRBD1 (5 bases). TRBV23-1 is annotated as an ORF whose role is uncertain. V lost 0 bases, J lost 7 bases, and 18 bases lay in between. The CDR3 has 17 residues. The CDR3 DNA reads as TGCGCCAGCAGTCAATCGGGACCTAACTGCGGAAGTGAAAAACTGTTTTTT. As protein: CASSQSGPNCGSEKLFF.

The genes are TRBV2 and TRBJ2-7, with D possibly being TRBD1 (6 bases). The CDR3 is 15 residues long. Germline values: CDR1 SNHLY, CDR2 FYNNEI. Trimming left V 5 bases short and J 2 bases short, with 16 bases between. CDR3 region: CASSYQGQNAYEQYF. In DNA, the CDR3 is TGTGCCAGCAGTTACCAGGGGCAAAACGCCTACGAGCAGTACTTC.

There are a few counts of this clone. This sequence joins TRBV7-8 and TRBJ2-7, with TRBD2 matching 9 bases. The CDR3 contains 16 residues. Germline V lookup: CDR1 SGHVS, CDR2 FQNEAQ. Trimming cost V 3 bases and J 3 bases; bases outside gene matches: 9. The DNA for the CDR3 is TGTGCCAGCAGCTTGGTCGGGACTAGCCTTTTCTACGAGCAGTACTTC. This sequence encodes CASSLVGTSLFYEQYF.

The chain carries TRBV7-6 and TRBJ2-5, with D possibly being TRBD1 or TRBD2 (5 bases each). The CDR3 is 17 amino acids. Germline assignment: CDR1 SGHVS and CDR2 FNYEAQ. Trimming took off 5 bases at V and 2 bases at J, with 21 bases between the two ends. CDR3 coding DNA: TGTGCCAGCAGCCAGAAGGGACCAACTTTGAGTCAAGAGACCCAGTACTTC. Its translation is CASSQKGPTLSQETQYF.

V gene TRBV4-2 combines with J gene TRBJ2-7, with D perhaps matching TRBD2 (6 bases). V lost 3 bases to trimming and J lost 3 bases, with 12 bases between them. Germline V gene sequence: CDR1 LGHNA, CDR2 YNFKEQ. The CDR3 contains 14 residues. CDR3 amino acids: CASSQEPGDYEQYF. CDR3 nucleotides: TGTGCCAGCAGCCAGGAGCCGGGAGACTACGAGCAGTACTTC.

The chain uses TRBV2 and TRBJ2-1; D is tentatively TRBD1 or TRBD2 (6 bases each). CDR1 is SNHLY, CDR2 FYNNEI, per germline. The CDR3 has 16 amino acids. Deletions cut 6 bases from V and 2 bases from J, with 17 bases between. CDR3 region: CASSMGLRGAYNEQFF. The CDR3 coding sequence is TGTGCCAGCAGCATGGGCCTAAGGGGGGCCTACAATGAGCAGTTCTTC.

V gene TRBV4-1 combines with J gene TRBJ2-5; D uncertain. Deletions cut 1 base from V and 5 bases from J, with 8 bases between. Germline V CDR1 and CDR2: MGHRA, YSYEKL. The CDR3 extends over 13 amino acids. Here the CDR3 DNA reads TGCGCCAGCAGCCAAGGGGATGCCGAGACCCAGTACTTC. This encodes CASSQGDAETQYF.

This clone was counted between two and nine times. The sample has other DNA sequences that encode this CDR3 too. The rearrangement uses TRBV5-8 and TRBJ2-1; 7 bases are shared with TRBD2. The length of the CDR3 is 15 residues. Trimming removed 1 base from V and 4 bases from J; junction bases left unmatched: 5. The germline V gene has CDR1 SGHTS and CDR2 YDEGEE. The CDR3 reads CASSLMASGYNEQFF. CDR3 sequence (DNA): TGTGCCAGCAGCTTGATGGCTAGCGGTTACAATGAGCAGTTCTTC.

J is TRBJ2-7 and V is TRBV7-6, with 10 bases aligning to TRBD2. Germline CDR1 reads SGHVS; CDR2 reads FNYEAQ. The J segment lost 3 bases and the V segment lost 1 base, leaving 6 bases of the junction unmatched. This CDR3 spans 16 amino acids. CDR3 bases: TGTGCCAGCAGCTTAGTTAGCGGGGGGCCCCTCTACGAGCAGTACTTC. This sequence encodes CASSLVSGGPLYEQYF.

This clone was counted a single time. The chain couples TRBV2 to TRBJ2-3; 9 bases align to TRBD2. With V trimmed by 1 base and J by 2 bases, 4 bases remained unmatched. Germline CDR1 reads SNHLY; CDR2 reads FYNNEI. This CDR3 spans 16 amino acids. CDR3 amino acids: CASSEGQRGATDTQYF. In nucleotides, the CDR3 is TGTGCCAGCAGTGAAGGCCAGCGGGGGGCCACAGATACGCAGTATTTT.

J is TRBJ2-3 and V is TRBV6-5; the D is unclear. This CDR3 has 15 residues. The V end lost 8 bases, the J end lost 2 bases, and 17 bases lay between the germline ends. The V gene's germline CDR1 is MNHEY and CDR2 SVGAGI. The CDR3 here is CASQDGLGFTDTQYF. In nucleotides, the CDR3 is TGTGCCAGCCAGGATGGGCTGGGGTTCACAGATACGCAGTATTTT.

The chain joins TRBV7-8 to TRBJ2-1; 11 bases line up with TRBD2. The V gene's germline CDR1 is SGHVS and CDR2 FQNEAQ. There are 16 residues in the CDR3. J was trimmed by 4 bases and V by 5 bases; bases with no gene match: 7. The CDR3 DNA is TGTGCCAGCAGCCCTCCCGGACTAGCGGGTTACAATGAGCAGTTCTTC. This gives the protein CASSPPGLAGYNEQFF.